This TCR beta chain was recorded in a study of CD8 T cells in Susac syndrome. Study-wide background: At the time of blood draw, patients with Susac syndrome were therapy-naive, receiving corticosteroids, or receiving intravenous immunoglobulin alone.

RNA in amounts of roughly 0.5 to 1 ug was reverse transcribed with random hexamers. TCRdb independently ran MiXCR on the immunoSEQ multiplex PCR reads; one entry per CDR3 protein. The top ten clones hold roughly 0.08% of a sample with roughly 140,000 distinct CDR3 sequences, about 94% of them seen once. CDR3 length: 12 amino acids. In germline, CDR1 is MDHEN, CDR2 SYDVKM. Trimming stripped 8 bases from V and 11 bases from J, with 16 bases between. Sequenced sample: CD4+ T cells from PBMCs. This sequence was found in a human donor with Susac syndrome. The chain combines TRBV28 with TRBJ1-5; a possible D gene is TRBD1 (6 bases). The CDR3: CASGAGEVAQHF. CDR3 in DNA: TGTGCCAGCGGGGCAGGGGAGGTGGCCCAGCATTTT.